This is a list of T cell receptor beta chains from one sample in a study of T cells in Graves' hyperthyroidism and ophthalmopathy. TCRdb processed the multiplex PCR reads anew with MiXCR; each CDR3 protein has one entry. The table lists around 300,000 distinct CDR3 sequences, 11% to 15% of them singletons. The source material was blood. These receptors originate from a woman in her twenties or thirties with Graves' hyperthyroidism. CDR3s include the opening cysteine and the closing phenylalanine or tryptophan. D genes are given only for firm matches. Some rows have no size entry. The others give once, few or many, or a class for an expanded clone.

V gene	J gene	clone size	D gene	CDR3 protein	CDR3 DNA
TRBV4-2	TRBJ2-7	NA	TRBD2	CASSQSASGGYEQYF	TGTGCCAGCAGCCAATCTGCTAGCGGGGGGTACGAGCAGTACTTC
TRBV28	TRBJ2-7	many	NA	CASSFLPGQATSEQYF	TGTGCCAGCAGCTTCCTCCCGGGACAAGCTACGTCCGAGCAGTACTTC
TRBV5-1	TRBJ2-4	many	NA	CASSLEWQGSPRNIQYF	TGCGCCAGCAGCTTGGAATGGCAGGGCAGTCCAAGGAACATTCAGTACTTC
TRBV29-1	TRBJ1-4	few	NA	CSVEDARGGPNEKLFF	TGCAGCGTTGAAGATGCAAGGGGGGGACCTAATGAAAAACTGTTTTTT
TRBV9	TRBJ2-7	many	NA	CASSPDQGIGDEQYF	TGTGCCAGCTCCCCAGACCAGGGAATCGGCGACGAGCAGTACTTC
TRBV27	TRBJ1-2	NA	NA	CASKDLTGVHGYTF	TGTGCCAGCAAAGATCTAACGGGGGTCCATGGCTACACCTTC
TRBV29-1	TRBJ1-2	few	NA	CSVDHHDYGYTF	TGCAGCGTTGACCACCATGACTATGGCTACACCTTC
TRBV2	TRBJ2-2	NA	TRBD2	CASSIRTSGRTGELFF	TGTGCCAGCAGTATTAGGACTAGCGGGAGGACCGGGGAGCTGTTTTTT
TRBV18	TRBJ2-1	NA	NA	CASSPPGVNEQFF	TGTGCCAGCTCACCACCTGGAGTAAATGAGCAGTTCTTC
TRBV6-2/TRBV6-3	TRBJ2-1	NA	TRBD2	CASSTFSGSSDEQFF	TGTGCCAGCAGTACTTTTAGCGGGAGTTCCGATGAGCAGTTCTTC
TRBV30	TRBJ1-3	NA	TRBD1	CAWSTLGQSSGNTIYF	TGTGCCTGGAGTACCCTGGGACAGAGCTCTGGAAACACCATATATTTT
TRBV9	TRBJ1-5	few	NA	CASSDQGGVSGQPQHF	TGTGCCAGCAGCGACCAGGGAGGTGTATCCGGGCAGCCCCAGCATTTT
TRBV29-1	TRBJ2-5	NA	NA	CSGRGSQETQYF	TGCAGCGGGAGGGGCAGCCAAGAGACCCAGTACTTC
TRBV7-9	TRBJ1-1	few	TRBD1	CASSSRGGQGGTEAFF	TGTGCCAGCAGCTCGAGGGGAGGACAGGGGGGGACTGAAGCTTTCTTT
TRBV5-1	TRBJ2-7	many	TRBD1	CASSFRGTSSYEQYF	TGCGCCAGCAGCTTCAGGGGGACCAGCTCCTACGAGCAGTACTTC
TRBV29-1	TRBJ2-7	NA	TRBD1	CSVTSDRGQNEQYF	TGCAGCGTGACCTCTGACAGGGGGCAGAACGAGCAGTACTTC
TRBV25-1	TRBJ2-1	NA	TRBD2	CASGGGERSYNEQFF	TGTGCCAGCGGGGGAGGGGAGCGTTCCTACAATGAGCAGTTCTTC
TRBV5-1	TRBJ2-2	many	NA	CASSYSVGIDTGELFF	TGCGCCAGCAGTTACTCCGTCGGGATCGACACCGGGGAGCTGTTTTTT
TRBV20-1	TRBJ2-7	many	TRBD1	CSARAGTGDKAGAYEQYF	TGCAGTGCTAGGGCCGGGACAGGGGATAAGGCGGGAGCCTACGAGCAGTACTTC
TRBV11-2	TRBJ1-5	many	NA	CASSLEGPSTGVSNQPQHF	TGTGCCAGCAGCTTAGAGGGCCCATCGACGGGGGTTAGCAATCAGCCCCAGCATTTT
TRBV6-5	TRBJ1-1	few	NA	CASSYSPGRNTEAFF	TGTGCCAGCAGTTACTCCCCAGGGAGGAACACTGAAGCTTTCTTT
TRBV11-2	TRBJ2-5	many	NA	CASSLRRRTETQYF	TGTGCCAGCAGCTTAAGGCGTAGAACAGAGACCCAGTACTTC
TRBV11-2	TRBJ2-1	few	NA	CASSWTVSSYNEQFF	TGTGCCAGCAGCTGGACGGTCTCCTCCTACAATGAGCAGTTCTTC
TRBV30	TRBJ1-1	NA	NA	CAWSLGVGTEAFF	TGTGCCTGGAGTTTGGGGGTCGGCACTGAAGCTTTCTTT
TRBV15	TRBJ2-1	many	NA	CATSGTEGGLFRDEQFF	TGTGCCACCAGCGGCACCGAGGGTGGTCTTTTTCGCGATGAGCAGTTCTTC
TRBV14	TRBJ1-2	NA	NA	CASSQGTGPGYGYTF	TGTGCCAGCAGCCAAGGTACAGGGCCGGGCTATGGCTACACCTTC
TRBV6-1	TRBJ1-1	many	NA	CASRVGDQAFF	TGTGCCAGCAGGGTTGGGGACCAAGCTTTCTTT
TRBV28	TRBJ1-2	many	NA	CASSLRRGYTF	TGTGCCAGCAGTTTAAGGCGTGGCTACACCTTC
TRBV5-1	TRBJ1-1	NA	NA	CASSLWAAFNTEAFF	TGCGCCAGCAGCTTGTGGGCAGCCTTCAACACTGAAGCTTTCTTT
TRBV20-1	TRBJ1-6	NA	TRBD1	CSAISPGQGPYNSPLHF	TGCAGTGCTATCTCACCGGGACAGGGTCCCTATAATTCACCCCTCCACTTT
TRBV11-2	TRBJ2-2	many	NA	CASSLSYRQRLGTGELFF	TGTGCCAGCAGCTTATCTTACCGTCAGCGGCTCGGCACCGGGGAGCTGTTTTTT